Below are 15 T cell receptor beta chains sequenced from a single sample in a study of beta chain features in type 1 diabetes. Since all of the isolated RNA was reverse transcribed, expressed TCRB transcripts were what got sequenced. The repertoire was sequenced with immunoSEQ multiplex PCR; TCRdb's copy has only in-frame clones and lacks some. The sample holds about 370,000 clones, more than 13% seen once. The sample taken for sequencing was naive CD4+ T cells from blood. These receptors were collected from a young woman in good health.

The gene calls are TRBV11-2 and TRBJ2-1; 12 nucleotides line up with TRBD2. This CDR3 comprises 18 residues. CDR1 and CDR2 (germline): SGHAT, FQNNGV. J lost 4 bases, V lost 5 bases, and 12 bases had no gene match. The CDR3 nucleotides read TGTGCCAGCAGCCCTCCGGGACTAGCGGGTGGCCTATACAATGAGCAGTTCTTC. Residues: CASSPPGLAGGLYNEQFF.

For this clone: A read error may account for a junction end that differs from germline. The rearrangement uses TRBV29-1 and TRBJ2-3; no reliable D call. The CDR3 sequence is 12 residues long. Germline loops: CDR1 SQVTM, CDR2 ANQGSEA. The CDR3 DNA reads TGCAGCGTTGAAGGTGAAGGAACAGTTAAAGTTTTT. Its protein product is CSVEGEGTVKVF.

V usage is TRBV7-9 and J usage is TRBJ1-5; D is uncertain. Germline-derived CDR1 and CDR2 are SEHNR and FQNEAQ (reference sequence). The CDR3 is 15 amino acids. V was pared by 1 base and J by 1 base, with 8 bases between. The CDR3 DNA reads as TGTGCCAGCAGCTTAGGCCAGATCAGCAATCAGCCCCAGCATTTT. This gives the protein CASSLGQISNQPQHF.

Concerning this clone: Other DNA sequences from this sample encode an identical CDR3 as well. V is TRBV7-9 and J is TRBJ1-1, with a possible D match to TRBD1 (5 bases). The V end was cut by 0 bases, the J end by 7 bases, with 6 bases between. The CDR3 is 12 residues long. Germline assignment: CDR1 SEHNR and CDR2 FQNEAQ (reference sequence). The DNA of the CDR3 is TGTGCCAGCAGCTTAGCAGGGGTTGAAGCTTTCTTT. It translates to CASSLAGVEAFF.

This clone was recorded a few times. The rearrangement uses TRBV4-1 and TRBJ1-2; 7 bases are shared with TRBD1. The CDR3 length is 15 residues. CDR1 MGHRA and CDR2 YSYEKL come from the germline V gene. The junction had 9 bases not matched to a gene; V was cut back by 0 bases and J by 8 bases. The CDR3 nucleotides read TGCGCCAGCAGCCAAGACTTACAGGGGCTCGGGGGCTACACCTTC. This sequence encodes CASSQDLQGLGGYTF.

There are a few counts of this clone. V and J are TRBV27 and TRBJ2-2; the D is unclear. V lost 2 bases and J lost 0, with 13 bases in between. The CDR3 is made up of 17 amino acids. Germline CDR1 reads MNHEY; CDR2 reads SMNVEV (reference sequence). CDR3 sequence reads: CASSLSASVSNTGELFF. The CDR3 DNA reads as TGTGCCAGCAGTTTAAGCGCCTCTGTCTCGAACACCGGGGAGCTGTTTTTT.

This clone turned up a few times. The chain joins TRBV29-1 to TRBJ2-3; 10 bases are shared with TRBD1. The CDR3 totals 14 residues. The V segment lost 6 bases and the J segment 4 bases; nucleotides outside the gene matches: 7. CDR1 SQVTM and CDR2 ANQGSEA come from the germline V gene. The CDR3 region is CSVDPGQGADTQYF. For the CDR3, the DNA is TGCAGCGTAGATCCCGGACAGGGGGCAGATACGCAGTATTTT.

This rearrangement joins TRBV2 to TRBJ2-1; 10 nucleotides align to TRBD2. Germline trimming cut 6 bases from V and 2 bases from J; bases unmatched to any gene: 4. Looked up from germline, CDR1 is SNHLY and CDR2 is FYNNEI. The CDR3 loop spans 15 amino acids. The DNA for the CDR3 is TGTGCCAGCAGGGAGCGGGAGGGAACCTACAATGAGCAGTTCTTC. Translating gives CASREREGTYNEQFF.

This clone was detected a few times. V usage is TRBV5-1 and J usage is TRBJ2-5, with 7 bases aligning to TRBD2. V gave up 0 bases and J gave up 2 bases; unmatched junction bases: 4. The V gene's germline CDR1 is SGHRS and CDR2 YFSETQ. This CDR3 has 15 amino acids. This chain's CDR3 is CASSLGGLIQETQYF. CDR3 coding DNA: TGCGCCAGCAGCTTGGGGGGACTAATACAAGAGACCCAGTACTTC.

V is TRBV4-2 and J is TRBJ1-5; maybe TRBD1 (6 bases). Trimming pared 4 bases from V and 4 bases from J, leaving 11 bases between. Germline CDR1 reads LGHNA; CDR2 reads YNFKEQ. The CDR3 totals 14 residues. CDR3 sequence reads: CASSLFQGNQPQHF. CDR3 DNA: TGTGCCAGCAGCCTGTTCCAGGGGAATCAGCCCCAGCATTTT.

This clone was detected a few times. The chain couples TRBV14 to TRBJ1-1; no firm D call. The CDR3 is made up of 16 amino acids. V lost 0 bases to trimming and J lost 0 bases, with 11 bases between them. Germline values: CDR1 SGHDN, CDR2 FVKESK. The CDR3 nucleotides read TGTGCCAGCAGCCAAGATCTGGGCAGACTGAACACTGAAGCTTTCTTT. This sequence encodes CASSQDLGRLNTEAFF. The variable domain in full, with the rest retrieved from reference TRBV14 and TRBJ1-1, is EAGVTQFPSHSVIEKGQTVTLRCDPISGHDNLYWYRRVMGKEIKFLLHFVKESKQDESGMPNNRFLAERTGGTYSTLKVQPAELEDSGVYFCASSQDLGRLNTEAFFGQGTRLTVV.

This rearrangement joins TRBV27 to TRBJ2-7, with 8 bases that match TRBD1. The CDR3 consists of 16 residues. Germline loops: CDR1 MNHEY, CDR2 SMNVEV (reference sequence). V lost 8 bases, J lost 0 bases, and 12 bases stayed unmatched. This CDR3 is CASLPRGQVSSYEQYF. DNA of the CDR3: TGTGCCAGCCTCCCTCGGGGACAGGTGAGCTCCTACGAGCAGTACTTC.

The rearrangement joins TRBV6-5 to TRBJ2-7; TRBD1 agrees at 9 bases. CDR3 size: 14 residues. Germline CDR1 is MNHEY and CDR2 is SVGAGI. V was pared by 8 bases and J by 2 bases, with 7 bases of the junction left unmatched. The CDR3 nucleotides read TGTGCCAGCTACAAACAGGGGGCCGCCTACGAGCAGTACTTC. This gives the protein CASYKQGAAYEQYF.

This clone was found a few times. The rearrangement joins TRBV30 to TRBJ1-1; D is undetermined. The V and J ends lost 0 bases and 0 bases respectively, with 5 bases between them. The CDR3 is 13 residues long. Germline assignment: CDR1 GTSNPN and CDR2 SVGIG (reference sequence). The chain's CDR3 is CAWSVTVNTEAFF. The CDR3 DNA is TGTGCCTGGAGTGTAACTGTGAACACTGAAGCTTTCTTT.

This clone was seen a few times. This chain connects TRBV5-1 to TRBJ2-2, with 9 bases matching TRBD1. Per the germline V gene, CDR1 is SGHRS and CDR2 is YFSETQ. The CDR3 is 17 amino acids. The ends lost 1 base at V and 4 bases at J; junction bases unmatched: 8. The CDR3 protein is CASSLRDRALSTGELFF. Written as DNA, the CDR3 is TGCGCCAGCAGCTTGAGGGACAGGGCTCTCTCCACCGGGGAGCTGTTTTTT.